The rows below give T cell receptor beta chains drawn from one sample of a study of radiotherapy plus CTLA-4 blockade in lung cancer. Using immunoSEQ multiplex PCR, the repertoire was profiled, and TCRdb retains in-frame clones only, with some absent. Among tens of thousands of clones listed, roughly 84% were seen once. The material sequenced was peripheral blood, taken from a patient treated with radiotherapy plus ipilimumab. The receptors originated from a human donor with non-small cell lung cancer whose response to radiotherapy plus ipilimumab could not be evaluated. The CDR3 runs from the conserved cysteine through the conserved F or W. A D gene is named only where the DNA matches it firmly. Clone sizes are given selectively: once, few, many, or a class where the clone is expanded.

len	abundance	d_gene	v_gene	j_gene	CDR3nt	CDR3aa
12	NA	NA	TRBV5-6	TRBJ1-1	TGTGCCAGCAGCTTTCTTTACAGGGAAGCTTTCTTT	CASSFLYREAFF
13	NA	NA	TRBV28	TRBJ1-5	TGTGCCAGCAGTTTAACAGGCGATCAGCCCCAGCATTTT	CASSLTGDQPQHF
17	NA	NA	TRBV18	TRBJ1-1	TGTGCCAGCTCACGGAGGTCTCCGGACAGCCCGAACACTGAAGCTTTCTTT	CASSRRSPDSPNTEAFF
14	NA	NA	TRBV25-1	TRBJ2-5	TGTGCCAGCAGTCGTCAGATTCCCCAAGAGACCCAGTACTTC	CASSRQIPQETQYF
15	NA	NA	TRBV18	TRBJ2-1	TGTGCCAGCTCACCCCTGTCAGGCTCCTACAATGAGCAGTTCTTC	CASSPLSGSYNEQFF
15	NA	NA	TRBV4-2	TRBJ1-3	TGTGCCAGCAGTCCCGAAGCCACCTCTGGAAACACCATATATTTT	CASSPEATSGNTIYF
15	NA	TRBD1	TRBV7-2	TRBJ1-2	TGTGCCAGCAGCTTAGCAGGGGGCGTCAGAAATGGCTACACCTTC	CASSLAGGVRNGYTF
17	once	TRBD2	TRBV5-4	TRBJ2-2	TGTGCCAGCAGCTGGGGCCTAGCGGGAGGGAGCACCGGGGAGCTGTTTTTT	CASSWGLAGGSTGELFF
15	NA	NA	TRBV28	TRBJ1-2	TGTGCCAGCAGTTCCGGGCCAGGGCTCCTCTATGGCTACACCTTC	CASSSGPGLLYGYTF
16	NA	NA	TRBV4-3	TRBJ1-4	TGCGCCAGCAGCCAAGACACGGTACGGGGGAATGAAAAACTGTTTTTT	CASSQDTVRGNEKLFF
14	NA	NA	TRBV5-4	TRBJ2-5	TGTGCCAGCAGCTTGGGACAGAGGCAAGAGACCCAGTACTTC	CASSLGQRQETQYF
15	NA	NA	TRBV4-3	TRBJ2-7	TGCGCCAGCAGCCAATACGCACAGGGTTCCCACGAGCAGTACTTC	CASSQYAQGSHEQYF
14	NA	NA	TRBV6-5	TRBJ2-1	TGTGCCAGCAGTTACACAGGGTCCAACAATGAGCAGTTCTTC	CASSYTGSNNEQFF
14	NA	TRBD1	TRBV27	TRBJ1-1	TGTGCCAGCAGTTTATACAGGGGCGGCACTGAAGCTTTCTTT	CASSLYRGGTEAFF
14	few	TRBD1	TRBV9	TRBJ1-5	TGTGCCAGCAGCGTAGGACAGGGGGGCCAGCCCCAGCATTTT	CASSVGQGGQPQHF
14	NA	TRBD1	TRBV6-6	TRBJ2-7	TGTGCCAGCAGAAGACAGGGGGTGACCTACGAGCAGTACTTC	CASRRQGVTYEQYF
15	NA	NA	TRBV7-3	TRBJ2-3	TGTGCCAGCAGCCCCCAGAGCGGTAGCACAGATACGCAGTATTTT	CASSPQSGSTDTQYF
14	NA	NA	TRBV7-2	TRBJ2-7	TGTGCCAGCAGCTTAGTAGGGACGGAGGGTGAGCAGTACTTC	CASSLVGTEGEQYF
16	NA	NA	TRBV28	TRBJ1-3	TGTGCCAGCAGTTTTCAGGGCGTCCGCTCTGGAAACACCATATATTTT	CASSFQGVRSGNTIYF
15	NA	TRBD2	TRBV4-3	TRBJ2-7	TGCGCCAGCAGCCCAGGACTAGCGGGAGCCTACGAGCAGTACTTC	CASSPGLAGAYEQYF
15	once	TRBD1	TRBV6-6	TRBJ2-1	TGTGCCAGCAGTTCCCCCGGGACAGGGGACAATGAGCAGTTCTTC	CASSSPGTGDNEQFF
15	NA	NA	TRBV4-3	TRBJ2-5	TGCGCCAGCAGCCCCCGGGGGATCGCGGGAGAGACCCAGTACTTC	CASSPRGIAGETQYF
15	NA	TRBD2	TRBV2	TRBJ2-1	TGTGCCAGCAGTCTGACTAGCGGGAGGGGGCATGAGCAGTTCTTC	CASSLTSGRGHEQFF
15	NA	TRBD2	TRBV28	TRBJ2-1	TGTGCCAGCAGTCTAGCGGGACTAGCGTGGAATGAGCAGTTCTTC	CASSLAGLAWNEQFF
12	once	TRBD2	TRBV19	TRBJ2-7	TGTGCCAGTGGGAGCGGGGGCTACGAGCAGTACTTC	CASGSGGYEQYF
16	medium-sized	TRBD1	TRBV4-3	TRBJ2-3	TGCGCCAGCAGCCAAGATTGGGTCCAGGGGGCAGATACGCAGTATTTT	CASSQDWVQGADTQYF
14	NA	NA	TRBV6-6	TRBJ1-5	TGTGCCAGCAGTTACGCGGGGATCTATCAGCCCCAGCATTTT	CASSYAGIYQPQHF
15	few	NA	TRBV15	TRBJ1-1	TGTGCCACCAGCAGAGGTTTAGGGGGATGGACTGAAGCTTTCTTT	CATSRGLGGWTEAFF